This passage covers 8 T cell receptor beta chains from one sample sequenced in a study of tumor-infiltrating lymphocytes in primary liver carcinoma. From 500 ng of total RNA, TCR beta-specific cDNA was reverse-transcribed using a constant-region primer. Three nested multiplex PCR rounds, a slightly modified ARM-PCR, produced the libraries for TCR beta. A C-beta reverse primer was combined with TRBV1-TRBV30 forward primers in the first two PCR rounds, and each round had roughly 9 cycles. TCRdb redid the calling of the multiplex PCR reads with MiXCR, one entry per CDR3 protein. There are about 210,000 distinct CDR3 sequences in the sample; 65% occur only once, and approximately 6.5% lies in the top ten. Researchers drew blood RNA from unsorted whole blood and extracted germline DNA as well. Specimen: peripheral blood. The receptors were gathered from a woman aged 55-75 years with primary liver carcinoma and hepatitis B virus infection.

This clonotype showed up many times. This chain links TRBV4-2 with TRBJ2-2; the D gene is possibly TRBD2 (6 bases). Germline V gene lookup returns CDR1 LGHNA and CDR2 YNFKEQ. The CDR3 totals 15 residues. V shed 4 bases and J shed 7 bases, with 16 bases lying between them. Written as DNA, the CDR3 is TGTGCCAGCAGCCCCCGACTAGACCCGGTCGGGGAGCTGTTTTTT. Translation gives CASSPRLDPVGELFF.

Points on this clonotype: Mismatch with germline at one junction end may stem from a read error. The chain uses TRBV5-1 and TRBJ2-3; D uncertain. Germline lookup yields CDR1 SGHRS and CDR2 YFSETQ. The CDR3 loop spans 14 amino acids. The CDR3 sequence is CASRLDAGPDTQYF. The CDR3 DNA reads TGCGCCAGCAGATTGGACGCTGGCCCAGATACGCAGTATTTT.

In the case of this clonotype: With a much larger clone just one base away, this may be a read error. V is TRBV29-1 and J is TRBJ2-7; D possibly corresponds to TRBD2 (5 bases). V was shortened by 5 bases and J by 3 bases, with 14 bases between the two germline ends. The CDR3 is made up of 13 amino acids. Per germline, CDR1 SQVTM and CDR2 ANQGSEA. DNA of the CDR3: TGCAGCGTTTCGTTCACGGGATACTACGAGCAGTACTTC. Translating it yields CSVSFTGYYEQYF.

Notes on this clonotype: One base away lies a much larger clone, so this may be a sequencing read error. The CDR3 spells CASSPPGLSYNEQFF. The CDR3 bases are TGTGCCAGCAGTCCTCCGGGACTTTCCTACAATGAGCAGTTCTTC. The chain joins TRBV6-5 to TRBJ2-1, with D tentatively TRBD2 (6 bases). The germline V gene has CDR1 MNHEY and CDR2 SVGAGI. V was shortened by 5 bases and J by 1 base, with 12 bases between the two germline ends. The CDR3 spans 15 residues.

This clonotype is a singleton in its sample. The junction and the germline gene differ at one end; a read error may be behind it. The chain couples TRBV28 to TRBJ2-7; D not resolved. Germline V gives CDR1 MDHEN, CDR2 SYDVKM. The CDR3 is 16 amino acids. CDR3 region: CAGSSSDENSRYRQYF. In nucleotides, the CDR3 is TGTGCCGGCAGTTCCTCTGACGAGAATAGTCGGTATCGGCAATACTTC.

On this clonotype: An end of the junction does not agree with germline; a read error may underlie this. V is TRBV11-3 and J is TRBJ2-2; D gene uncertain. CDR1 is SGHNT and CDR2 is YENEEA in the germline V gene. The CDR3 is 15 amino acids. CDR3 in amino acids: CVSSRDVGDTGELFF. CDR3 coding DNA: TGTGTCAGCAGCCGAGATGTGGGCGACACCGGGGAGCTGTTTTTT. Using reference TRBV11-3 and TRBJ2-2 for the parts outside the CDR3, the full variable domain is EAGVVQSPRYKIIEKKQPVAFWCNPISGHNTLYWYLQNLGQGPELLIRYENEEAVDDSQLPKDRFSAERLKGVDSTLKIQPAELGDSAVYLCVSSRDVGDTGELFFGEGSRLTVL.

Worth noting for this clonotype: Just one base apart from a much larger clone, this may be a read error. This rearrangement joins TRBV4-1 to TRBJ2-7, with D unresolved. Germline V gene sequence: CDR1 MGHRA, CDR2 YSYEKL. V was trimmed by 1 base and J by 2 bases, leaving 15 bases between them. The CDR3 has 16 amino acids. CDR3 nucleotide sequence: TGCGCCAGCAGCCAAGTTCTCGTAGGAACCACCTACGAGCAGTACTTC. It encodes CASSQVLVGTTYEQYF.

This clonotype was counted at least ten times. The chain combines TRBV29-1 with TRBJ1-2; TRBD1 agrees at 11 bases. Germline CDR1 is SQVTM and CDR2 is ANQGSEA. This CDR3 is built from 13 residues. The J segment lost 11 bases and the V segment lost 5 bases, leaving 10 bases of the junction unmatched. CDR3 in DNA: TGCAGCGTTTCAGGGACAGGGGGGGCGGTGTACACCTTC. Translation gives CSVSGTGGAVYTF.